The clone carrying this T cell receptor (beta chain) was seen only once. Its antigen is unknown. This entry belongs to a study of cytomegalovirus exposure and HLA in healthy donors. Study-level results: Of the V segments, some could not be distinguished, including TRBV6-2 and TRBV6-3, and were excluded.

The V gene lost 2 bases and the J gene lost 2 bases, with 13 bases spanning the gap. This CDR3 has 17 amino acids. The V gene's germline CDR1 is SGHAT and CDR2 FQNNGV. The PCR employed 60 Vbeta primers together with 13 Jbeta primers. Source study methods: There were tens of millions of unique TCR beta chains by a later count, and approximately 10 million of them were shared. The data were produced by immunoSEQ multiplex PCR, yet TCRdb's version contains in-frame clones alone and is incomplete. Clonal size and the V and J genes are those of that table, whereas D and trimming came from the DNA. Counted here are 100,000 to 120,000 clones, approximately 82% occurring once; the ten biggest clones make up about 7.5%.

The chain is built from TRBV11-2 and TRBJ2-6; D might be TRBD1 (5 bases). Sample: PBMCs. This receptor was obtained from a man aged 35 to 55 in good health and CMV-seropositive. Written as DNA, the CDR3 is TGTGCCAGCAGCTTACGGCAGGGCTACACTGGGGCCAACGTCCTGACTTTC. This translates into CASSLRQGYTGANVLTF.